These T cell receptor beta chains were read from a single sample in a study of cytomegalovirus exposure and HLA in healthy donors. Sequenced by immunoSEQ multiplex PCR; TCRdb stores in-frame clones only, minus some. The top ten clones hold approximately 6.7% of a sample with approximately 160,000 clones, about 80% of them seen once. The sequencing sample was made of PBMCs. These receptors were taken from a man aged 30 to 39 in good health and CMV-seropositive. Each CDR3 is given with its conserved first and last residue. Fields, in order: CDR3 protein, CDR3 DNA, V gene, D gene, clone size, J gene. D genes are given only for firm matches. Clone size is not always given. Where it is, it says once, few, many or a class for expanded clones.

CASSKAGVSYGYTF,TGTGCCAGCAGTAAGGCAGGGGTTTCCTATGGCTACACCTTC,TRBV6-1,.,.,TRBJ1-2
CASSSRTGLAFF,TGTGCCAGCAGTTCAAGGACAGGGTTAGCTTTCTTT,TRBV6-1,TRBD1,.,TRBJ1-1
CASSLGRGSYNEQFF,TGTGCCAGCAGCTTGGGAAGGGGCTCCTACAATGAGCAGTTCTTC,TRBV7-9,.,.,TRBJ2-1
CASMDRTSGYTDTQYF,TGTGCCAGCATGGACAGGACTAGCGGATACACAGATACGCAGTATTTT,TRBV25-1,TRBD2,.,TRBJ2-3
CSVGAQQNTGELFF,TGCAGCGTGGGCGCACAACAGAACACCGGGGAGCTGTTTTTT,TRBV29-1,.,once,TRBJ2-2
CASSIPRGGTNEKLFF,TGTGCCAGTAGTATTCCAAGGGGAGGAACTAATGAAAAACTGTTTTTT,TRBV19,.,few,TRBJ1-4
CASSPGTGNSNQPQHF,TGTGCCAGCTCACCGGGGACAGGGAATAGCAATCAGCCCCAGCATTTT,TRBV18,TRBD1,.,TRBJ1-5
CASSGQGRTNEKLFF,TGTGCCAGCAGCGGACAGGGGCGAACTAATGAAAAACTGTTTTTT,TRBV9,TRBD1,.,TRBJ1-4
CASSPAVQNNEQFF,TGCGCCAGCAGCCCGGCGGTCCAAAACAATGAGCAGTTCTTC,TRBV5-1,.,.,TRBJ2-1
CASSLTKIEQFF,TGTGCCAGCAGCCTGACTAAGATCGAGCAGTTCTTC,TRBV7-9,.,.,TRBJ2-1
CASGLEMLTGELFF,TGTGCTAGTGGTCTCGAGATGCTCACCGGGGAGCTGTTTTTT,TRBV12-5,.,few,TRBJ2-2
CASRPLGGAVMRDSGNTIYF,TGCGCCAGCAGGCCCCTAGGGGGGGCAGTTATGAGGGACTCTGGAAACACCATATATTTT,TRBV5-1,.,.,TRBJ1-3